This T cell receptor (beta chain) was recorded in a study of chemoradiotherapy in HPV16-positive cancers. Only in-frame clones appear in the TCRdb table, and some are missing; sequencing was by immunoSEQ multiplex PCR. The sample carries around 30,000 clones, around 93% recorded once. V was clipped by 0 bases and J by 7 bases; unmatched bases: 5. The CDR3 totals 16 residues. Germline V lookup: CDR1 LGHNA, CDR2 YNFKEQ. Study-level results: Non-HPV-specific T cells did not expand in tumors during treatment, whereas candidate HPV-specific clones and E7-related motifs did.

Comment on this clone: Its antigen is undetermined.

The chain couples TRBV4-2 to TRBJ1-6; 8 nucleotides align to TRBD1. Material: blood, obtained from a patient who underwent chemoradiotherapy. This TCR was recovered from a human donor with HPV-associated anogenital cancer. CDR3 region: CASSQEGDRGNSPLHF. CDR3 DNA sequence: TGTGCCAGCAGCCAAGAAGGTGACAGGGGAAATTCACCCCTCCACTTT.